The rows below give T cell receptor beta chains drawn from one sample of a study of OX40 agonist ivuxolimab in advanced cancers. The data were produced by immunoSEQ multiplex PCR, yet TCRdb's version contains in-frame clones alone and is incomplete. Among approximately 90,000 clones listed, roughly nine tenths were seen once. The source was CD4+ or CD8+ T cells sorted from blood, collected in a trial of the OX40 agonist ivuxolimab. The receptors here all came from an adult with an advanced solid tumor such as melanoma, head and neck, liver or kidney cancer. Each CDR3 is given with its conserved first and last residue. The D gene is left open where the match is weak. Only some rows state a clone size, as once, few, many or a class for expanded clones.

j_call v_call d_call clone_size cdr3_nt cdr3_aa
TRBJ1-3 TRBV5-1 . . TGCGCCAGCAGCTCATGGGCCGGTGGAAACACCATATATTTT CASSSWAGGNTIYF
TRBJ1-5 TRBV28 TRBD1 . TGTGCCAGCAGTTCCAGGGGGCATAATCAGCCCCAGCATTTT CASSSRGHNQPQHF
TRBJ1-4 TRBV10-3 . . TGTGCCATCAGTGAGGCCAGGGAAGGCGAAAAACTGTTTTTT CAISEAREGEKLFF
TRBJ1-1 TRBV25-1 . . TGTGCCAGCAGTGAATCCCCGGGGTCAGCTTTCTTT CASSESPGSAFF
TRBJ1-6 TRBV6-4 . . TGTGCCAGCAGTGACGCAGAAAATTCACCCCTCCACTTT CASSDAENSPLHF
TRBJ2-5 TRBV25-1 TRBD1 . TGTGCCAGCAGTAAGCCAGGGGGCGCGGAGACCCAGTACTTC CASSKPGGAETQYF
TRBJ2-7 TRBV25-1 TRBD2 few TGTGCCAGCAGTGACGGGGGGAGGACTACCTACGAGCAGTACTTC CASSDGGRTTYEQYF
TRBJ1-2 TRBV27 . few TGTGCCAGCAGTTTATCGGCCTCGCGGGGCTACACCTTC CASSLSASRGYTF
TRBJ2-7 TRBV21-1 . . TGTGCCAGCAGCAAAGCCGGGACAGTCTACGAGCAGTACTTC CASSKAGTVYEQYF
TRBJ1-1 TRBV2 . . TGTGCCAGCAGTTACACCACAGGGAACACTGAAGCTTTCTTT CASSYTTGNTEAFF
TRBJ2-7 TRBV19 TRBD1 . TGTGCCAGTAGTACAGGACAGGGCTTATACGAGCAGTACTTC CASSTGQGLYEQYF
TRBJ2-1 TRBV11-2 TRBD2 . TGTGCCAGCAGCTTAGATGGGACTATAGTAAATGAGCAGTTCTTC CASSLDGTIVNEQFF
TRBJ1-2 TRBV12-2 . . TGTGCAAGTCGCTTAGCGAGGGACAGGGGATGGTGGCCCTATGGCTACACCTTC CASRLARDRGWWPYGYTF
TRBJ1-3 TRBV29-1 . . TGCAGCGTTGAGTGGAAGAACTCTGGAAACACCATATATTTT CSVEWKNSGNTIYF
TRBJ1-1 TRBV10-1 . . TGCGCCAGCCACAGGATTAACACTGAAGCTTTCTTT CASHRINTEAFF
TRBJ2-7 TRBV29-1 . . TGCAGCGTACGTGTGCGAGACTCCTACGAGCAGTACTTC CSVRVRDSYEQYF
TRBJ2-7 TRBV12-5 . . TGTGCTAGTGGTCCGGGGACGGTTACCTACGAGCAGTACTTC CASGPGTVTYEQYF
TRBJ2-1 TRBV28 . . TGTGCCAGCGGTTTAAGTCGACAGGAGCAGTTCTTC CASGLSRQEQFF
TRBJ2-7 TRBV4-1 TRBD2 . TGCGCCAGCAGCCAAGGCCCGGGACTAGCGGGATCCGAGCAGTACTTC CASSQGPGLAGSEQYF
TRBJ1-1 TRBV29-1 TRBD1 . TGCAGCGCCCTGACAGGGATAAACACTGAAGCTTTCTTT CSALTGINTEAFF
TRBJ2-7 TRBV7-9 . . TGTGCCAGCAGCTTAGTTGGGGACGAGCAGTACTTC CASSLVGDEQYF
TRBJ1-6 TRBV5-4 . . TGTGCCAGCAGCTTGAATACAGGGACTTATGATTCACCCCTCCACTTT CASSLNTGTYDSPLHF
TRBJ2-2 TRBV25-1 . . TGTGCCAGCAGTCGAACCGGGGAGCTGTTTTTT CASSRTGELFF
TRBJ2-7 TRBV28 TRBD2 . TGTGCCAGCAGTGCCGGGACTAGCGGGAGAAGAGAGGGGCAGTACTTC CASSAGTSGRREGQYF
TRBJ2-4 TRBV19 TRBD1 . TGTGCCAGTAAACGAGGGACAGAAAACATTCAGTACTTC CASKRGTENIQYF
TRBJ2-7 TRBV19 TRBD2 . TGTGCCAGTAGTATGGCGGGAGGTTCGCCCGAGCAGTACTTC CASSMAGGSPEQYF
TRBJ2-3 TRBV5-1 . . TGCGCCAGCAGCTTGCCTAGTGGTACAGATACGCAGTATTTT CASSLPSGTDTQYF
TRBJ2-2 TRBV4-1 . . TGCGCCAGCAGCCCTCCAAACACCGGGGAGCTGTTTTTT CASSPPNTGELFF
TRBJ2-5 TRBV29-1 . . TGCAGCGTAGGGGGTGCGGTCCAAGAGACCCAGTACTTC CSVGGAVQETQYF
TRBJ2-7 TRBV6-6 TRBD1 . TGTGCCAGCAGTTACTTGACAGGGGCGTACGAGCAGTACTTC CASSYLTGAYEQYF
TRBJ2-1 TRBV7-7 TRBD2 . TGTGCTAGCAGCTTACTAGCGGGAGAGGGCGAGCAGTTCTTC CASSLLAGEGEQFF
TRBJ1-3 TRBV9 . . TGTGCCAGCAGCGTAGAAGTCAGCGAAGGAAACACCATATATTTT CASSVEVSEGNTIYF
TRBJ2-7 TRBV5-1 . . TGCGCCAGCAGCAAAGGGAGCTCCTACGAGCAGTACTTC CASSKGSSYEQYF
TRBJ2-1 TRBV11-2 TRBD1 once TGTGCCAGCAGCTTCGACAGGGATGAGCAGTTCTTC CASSFDRDEQFF
TRBJ2-1 TRBV27 . . TGTGCCAGCAGTCAGGGCCTGGGTGAGCAGTTCTTC CASSQGLGEQFF
TRBJ2-2 TRBV5-1 . . TGCGCCAGCAGCTTGACAGTCTTGAGCGCGAACACCGGGGAGCTGTTTTTT CASSLTVLSANTGELFF
TRBJ1-1 TRBV7-9 . . TGTGCGTATTTGGGCACTGAAGCTTTCTTT CAYLGTEAFF
TRBJ2-1 TRBV7-3 TRBD2 . TGTGCCAGCAGCCTGGGACTAGCGGGAGCTGAGCAGTTCTTC CASSLGLAGAEQFF
TRBJ2-2 TRBV5-1 TRBD2 . TGCGCCAGCAGCTCGGGACTAGCGCAAACCGGGGAGCTGTTTTTT CASSSGLAQTGELFF
TRBJ1-2 TRBV5-8 . . TGTGCCAGCAGCTTGGCCGTCGGCGGGGCAAGAGGCTACACCTTC CASSLAVGGARGYTF
TRBJ2-5 TRBV23-1 . . TGCGCCAGCCGAGAGACCCAGTACTTC CASRETQYF
TRBJ2-1 TRBV11-2 . . TGTGCCAGCAGCCCTACGGGAGACTCCTACAATGAGCAGTTCTTC CASSPTGDSYNEQFF
TRBJ2-7 TRBV2 TRBD1 . TGTGCCAGCAGGGGGACAGGGGAGTCCTACGAGCAGTACTTC CASRGTGESYEQYF
TRBJ2-5 TRBV13 . . TGTGCCAGCAGCCTCCTGGGTGAGACCCAGTACTTC CASSLLGETQYF
TRBJ1-1 TRBV9 TRBD1 . TGTGCCAGCAGCGTAATGGACAGGAACCCCCGCGCGAACACTGAAGCTTTCTTT CASSVMDRNPRANTEAFF
TRBJ1-4 TRBV15 TRBD1 . TGTGCAAGGGACAGGTCGACTGAAAAACTGTTTTTT CARDRSTEKLFF
TRBJ2-5 TRBV30 TRBD1 . TGTGCCTGGAGTGCGGGACAGGGGACGGAGGAGACCCAGTACTTC CAWSAGQGTEETQYF
TRBJ2-7 TRBV10-3 . once TGTGCCATCAGTGATGGCAGGGTGTACGAGCAGTACTTC CAISDGRVYEQYF
TRBJ2-7 TRBV21-1 . few TGTGCCAGCAGCAACCCATCCTACGAGCAGTACTTC CASSNPSYEQYF
TRBJ2-3 TRBV29-1 . . TGCAGCGTGGCCATAGCGCTCACTAGCACAGATACGCAGTATTTT CSVAIALTSTDTQYF
TRBJ2-7 TRBV30 TRBD1 . TGTGCCTGGGGGACAGTCTCCTACGAGCAGTACTTC CAWGTVSYEQYF
TRBJ1-1 TRBV5-1 . . TGCGCCAGCAGCGACCGGACAGTGAACACTGAAGCTTTCTTT CASSDRTVNTEAFF
TRBJ2-2 TRBV27 TRBD2 . TGTGCCAGCAGTTTACTAGCGGACGGGGAGCTGTTTTTT CASSLLADGELFF
TRBJ1-2 TRBV11-2 . . TGTGCCAGCAGCTCGACGTCGGTGTGGGGGCGGGAGGGCTACACCTTC CASSSTSVWGREGYTF
TRBJ2-2 TRBV10-3 . . TGTGCCATCAGTGCCAGGGTTGACACCGGGGAGCTGTTTTTT CAISARVDTGELFF
TRBJ2-1 TRBV9 . . TGTGCCAGCAGCGTCTGGGCTTCCAGCTCCTACAATGAGCAGTTCTTC CASSVWASSSYNEQFF
TRBJ2-1 TRBV19 TRBD2 . TGTGCCAGTAGTCCTCCGGGACTAGCGAAGTCCTACAATGAGCAGTTCTTC CASSPPGLAKSYNEQFF
TRBJ2-1 TRBV5-4 . . TGTGCCAGCAGCCCAGACACCTTCTCCTACAATGAGCAGTTCTTC CASSPDTFSYNEQFF
TRBJ2-1 TRBV19 . . TGTGCCAGTAGTAGCCCACTTAAACCGTTCTTC CASSSPLKPFF
TRBJ2-1 TRBV7-2 . . TGTGCCAGCAGCTCGGGCCATTTTGCACTCGGAGCTGGGGAGCAGTTCTTC CASSSGHFALGAGEQFF